This T cell receptor beta chain derives from a study of shared clonotypes between healthy human individuals (dated by TCRdb to 2020 to 2022). For context, the study as a whole: A couple of women and three men aged 18 to 49 years were included in the cohort. To increase sequencing depth and limit assay-specific biases, TCR repertoire library preparation and sequencing were carried out by different laboratories using diverse techniques. The study deeply sequenced blood TCR repertoires of 5 or 6 healthy adults to estimate repertoire size and the extent of clonotype sharing between individuals. Per donor, leukapheresis produced somewhere between about 0.94 and 9.5 billion PBMCs. The study at large found these results: Pairwise subsampling indicated that sequencing depth was expected to affect the degree of clonotype sharing among donors. Sampling was restricted to blood, and TCR repertoires in tissues likely differ from the TCR repertoires found in blood. Because the study included a small number of donors, the genetic and exposure-history diversity represented was limited.

TCR CDR3 regions were amplified from genomic DNA by multiplex PCR using the deep immunoSEQ assay. For each cell subset, the extracted genomic DNA was distributed evenly across all wells of several immunoSEQ 96-well plates, and each plate served as one replicate. For unsorted PBMC, about 0.3 ug genomic DNA, equal to 32,000 or so T cell genomes, was loaded into each replicate PCR. Ten immunoSEQ deep assay plates were used to sequence the unsorted PBMC genomic DNA. Purified libraries were quantified with a Qubit 3.0 fluorometer, sized on a Bioanalyzer 2100, and re-quantified with the KAPA Library Quantification kit. Every immunoSEQ 96-well plate was sequenced on a dedicated single-read 150-cycle Illumina NextSeq 550 flow cell. Under the source paper's analysis protocol: Because only junctional sequences without quality scores were contained in the immunoSEQ output, filtering matching that applied to full-length reads could not be performed. To assign V/J genes and CDR3, sequences were annotated using PyIR, a Python wrapper for IgBLAST v1.9, with IMGT germline references. Reads with weak V/J assignments (E-value above 1e-6), missing CDR3, stop codons, out-of-frame junctions, or ambiguous translated residues were removed. V3J clonotypes were defined by identical inferred V gene, J gene, and CDR3 amino acid sequence. The percentage overlap between two repertoires was calculated by dividing the number of shared unique clonotypes by the size of the smaller repertoire. Repertoire richness was assessed with RTK rarefaction, the Chao1 estimator, and Recon v2.1 estimates of unobserved clonotypes. The source is immuneACCESS, and TCRdb retained only in-frame sequences with V and J called. Part of the clones is not carried over; for the studies checked, unresolved V genes explain less than half of this, and the remainder is unexplained. V, J and clone size are taken as reported in that table, and D and trimming were inferred from the DNA itself. The sample table contains roughly 490,000 clones; only one count was recorded for approximately 80% of them. The ten largest make up 13% of the sample.

On this clone itself: What this receptor recognizes is not known. No much larger clone exists at a distance of one base, and base qualities are not known.

The donors were healthy, HIV-negative adults with no recently reported acute infections or vaccinations. Every donor was a Caucasian adult living in Nashville, Tennessee, USA. For unsorted samples, 70 million to 95 million PBMCs were counted, and genomic DNA was extracted using the QIAamp DNA Blood Mini kit. Blood was obtained by leukapheresis, after which PBMCs were separated by Ficoll-Histopaque density gradient centrifugation and cryopreserved in liquid nitrogen vapor phase. From the cysteine through the phenylalanine, the CDR3 covers 13 amino acids. The kept DNA is CDR3 alone, 39 bases in frame from the first base. Unmatched junction bases come to 5, with V trimmed by 9 bases and J by 2 bases. The germline V gene (reference sequence) provides CDR1 WNHNN and CDR2 SYGVQD.

The source of this sequence is a woman aged 40 to 50 in good health. Some clones in this sample may be carry-over from other donors' samples. The sequence is built from TRBV10-1 and TRBJ2-7, and TRBD2 matches 9 of the central bases. Sequencing was done on a sample of PBMCs. The sequenced DNA is TGCGCCAGGGAGGGACTAGCTGCCTACGAGCAGTACTTC. It codes for CAREGLAAYEQYF.